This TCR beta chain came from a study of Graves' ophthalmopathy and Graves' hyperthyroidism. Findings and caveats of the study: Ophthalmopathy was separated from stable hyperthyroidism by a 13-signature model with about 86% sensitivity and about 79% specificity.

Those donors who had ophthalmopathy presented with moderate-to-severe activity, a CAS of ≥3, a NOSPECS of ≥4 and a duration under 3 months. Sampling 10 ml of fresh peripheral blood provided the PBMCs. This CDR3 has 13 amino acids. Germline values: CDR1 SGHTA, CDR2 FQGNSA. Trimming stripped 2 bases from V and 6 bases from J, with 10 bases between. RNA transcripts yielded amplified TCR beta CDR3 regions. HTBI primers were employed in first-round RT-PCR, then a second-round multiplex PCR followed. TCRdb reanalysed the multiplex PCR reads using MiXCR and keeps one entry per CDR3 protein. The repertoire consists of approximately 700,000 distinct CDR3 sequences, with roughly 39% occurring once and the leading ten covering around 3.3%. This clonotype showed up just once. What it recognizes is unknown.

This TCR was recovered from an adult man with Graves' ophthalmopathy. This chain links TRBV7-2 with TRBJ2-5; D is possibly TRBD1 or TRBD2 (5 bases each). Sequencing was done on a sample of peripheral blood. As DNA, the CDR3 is TGTGCCAGCAGCTTACAGACGGGACAGACCCAGTACTTC. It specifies CASSLQTGQTQYF.